This T cell receptor beta chain was recorded in a study of PD-L1 blockade in urothelial cancer. Study details: Between 0 and 3 chemotherapy regimens preceded treatment for each patient.

V trimming: 8 bases; J trimming: 1 base; junction bases outside the gene matches: 6. Germline loops: CDR1 MDHEN, CDR2 SYDVKM. This CDR3 has 14 residues. Noted time point: peripheral blood 6 weeks after treatment start. The repertoire was sequenced with immunoSEQ multiplex PCR; TCRdb's copy has only in-frame clones and lacks some. Here the sample spans about 130,000 clones, roughly 86% being singletons. The input for sequencing was PBMCs, taken around atezolizumab (anti-PD-L1) treatment. The gene calls are TRBV28 and TRBJ1-1, with 8 nucleotides matching TRBD1. The source of this sequence is a man aged 50 to 60 with urothelial cancer. CDR3 amino acids: CASQGAGGNTEAFF. As DNA, the CDR3 is TGTGCCAGCCAGGGGGCGGGCGGGAACACTGAAGCTTTCTTT.